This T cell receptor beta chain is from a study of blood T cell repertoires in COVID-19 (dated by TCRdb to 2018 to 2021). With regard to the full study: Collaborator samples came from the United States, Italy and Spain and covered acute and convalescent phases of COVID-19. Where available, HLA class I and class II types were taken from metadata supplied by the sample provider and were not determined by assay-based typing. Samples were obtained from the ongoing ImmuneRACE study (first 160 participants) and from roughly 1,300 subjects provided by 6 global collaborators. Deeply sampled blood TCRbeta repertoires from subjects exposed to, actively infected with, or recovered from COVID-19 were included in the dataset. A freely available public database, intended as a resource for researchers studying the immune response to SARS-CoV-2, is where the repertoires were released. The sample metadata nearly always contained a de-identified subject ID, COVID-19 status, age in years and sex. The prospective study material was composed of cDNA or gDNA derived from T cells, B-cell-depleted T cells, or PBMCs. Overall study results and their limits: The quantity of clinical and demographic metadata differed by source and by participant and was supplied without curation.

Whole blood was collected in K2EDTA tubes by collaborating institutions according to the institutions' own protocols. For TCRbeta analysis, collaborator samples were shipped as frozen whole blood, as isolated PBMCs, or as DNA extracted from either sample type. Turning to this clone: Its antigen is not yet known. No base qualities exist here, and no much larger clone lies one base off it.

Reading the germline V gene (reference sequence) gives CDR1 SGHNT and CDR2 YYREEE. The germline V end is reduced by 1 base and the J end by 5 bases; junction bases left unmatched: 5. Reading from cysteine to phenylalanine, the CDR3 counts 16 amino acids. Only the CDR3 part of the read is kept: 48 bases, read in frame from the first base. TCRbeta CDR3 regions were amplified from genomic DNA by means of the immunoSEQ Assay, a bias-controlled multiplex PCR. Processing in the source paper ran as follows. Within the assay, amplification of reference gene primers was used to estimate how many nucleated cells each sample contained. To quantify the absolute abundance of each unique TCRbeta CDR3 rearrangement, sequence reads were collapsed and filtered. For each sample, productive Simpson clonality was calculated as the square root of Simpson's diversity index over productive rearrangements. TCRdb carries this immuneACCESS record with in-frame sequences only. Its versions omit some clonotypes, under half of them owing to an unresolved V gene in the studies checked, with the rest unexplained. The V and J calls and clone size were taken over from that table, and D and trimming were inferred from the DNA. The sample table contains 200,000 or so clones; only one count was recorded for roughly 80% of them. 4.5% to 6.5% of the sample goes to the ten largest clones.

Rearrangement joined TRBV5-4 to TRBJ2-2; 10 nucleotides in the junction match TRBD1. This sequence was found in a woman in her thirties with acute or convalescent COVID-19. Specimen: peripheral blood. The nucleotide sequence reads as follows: TGTGCCAGCAGCTTGTCTTTGGGACAGGGGACCGGGGAGCTGTTTTTT. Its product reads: CASSLSLGQGTGELFF.